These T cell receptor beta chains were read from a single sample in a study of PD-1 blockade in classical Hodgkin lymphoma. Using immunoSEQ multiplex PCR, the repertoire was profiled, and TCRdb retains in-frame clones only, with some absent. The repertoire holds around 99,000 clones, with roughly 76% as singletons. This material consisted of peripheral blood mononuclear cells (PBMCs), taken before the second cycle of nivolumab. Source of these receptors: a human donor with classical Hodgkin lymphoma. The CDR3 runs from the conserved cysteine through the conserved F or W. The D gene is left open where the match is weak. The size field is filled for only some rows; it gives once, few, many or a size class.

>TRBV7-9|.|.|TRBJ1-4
TGTGCCAGCAGCCCACTTGGAGCCGCAACTAATGAAAAACTGTTTTTT
CASSPLGAATNEKLFF
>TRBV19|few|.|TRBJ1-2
TGTGCCAGTAGTATTTCAGTTTATGGCTACACCTTC
CASSISVYGYTF
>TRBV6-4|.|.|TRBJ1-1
TGTGCCAGCAGTTCCCCCAACACTGAAGCTTTCTTT
CASSSPNTEAFF
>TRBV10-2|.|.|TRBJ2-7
TGCGCCAGCAGTCCTACTGGGGAGCGGCAGTACTTC
CASSPTGERQYF
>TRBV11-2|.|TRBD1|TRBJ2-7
TGTGCCAGCAGCTTAAACCCGGGACAGGTTGAGCAGTACTTC
CASSLNPGQVEQYF
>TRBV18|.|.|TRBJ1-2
TGTGCCAGCTCACCAGGGACCGTCTATGGCTACACCTTC
CASSPGTVYGYTF
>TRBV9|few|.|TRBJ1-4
TGTGCCAGCAGCGGACAGTTAAATGAAAAACTGTTTTTT
CASSGQLNEKLFF
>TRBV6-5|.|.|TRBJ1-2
TGTGCCAGCAGTTACTCGAGGGGGTTGGGTGGCTACACCTTC
CASSYSRGLGGYTF
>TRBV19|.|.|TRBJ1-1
TGTGCCAGCGGGCAGTTTCCGAACACTGAAGCTTTCTTT
CASGQFPNTEAFF
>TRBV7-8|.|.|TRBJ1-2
TGTGCCAGCAGCCCGATCCGACAGCCATATTATGGCTACACCTTC
CASSPIRQPYYGYTF
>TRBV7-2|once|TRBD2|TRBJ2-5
TGTGCCAGCAGCTTAGCTCCCCTCCTAGCGGGTCCCAAGGGAGAGACCCAGTACTTC
CASSLAPLLAGPKGETQYF
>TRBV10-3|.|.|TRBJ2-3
TGTGCCATCAGTGACCTAATATATACGCAGTATTTT
CAISDLIYTQYF
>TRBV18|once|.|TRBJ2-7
TGTGCCAGCTCACCCGGGGGACAAGTCCTCTACGAGCAGTACTTC
CASSPGGQVLYEQYF
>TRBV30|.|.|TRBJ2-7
TGTGCCTGGAGGACCCAGGGGATAGCGGCCTACGAGCAGTACTTC
CAWRTQGIAAYEQYF